The source of this T cell receptor (beta chain) is a study of human T cells and chemical hapten exposure. Overall study: Slight differences in pooled library volume were the main source of varying TCR yields across samples.

Unfractionated whole blood served as the source for total RNA extraction. Each CDR3 protein gets one entry after TCRdb re-called the 5' RACE reads with MiXCR. The table records tens of thousands of distinct CDR3 sequences, 6.5% to 8.5% of them present only once. At least ten counts were recorded for this clonotype. This sequence originates from a male donor in good health.

The CDR3 loop is CAISESGGAFKETQYF. CDR3 sequence (DNA): TGTGCCATCAGTGAGTCGGGGGGGGCATTCAAAGAGACCCAGTACTTC. The J gene is TRBJ2-5, the V gene TRBV10-3, with TRBD2 as a possible D gene (7 bases). The CDR3 sequence is 16 residues long. The germline gives CDR1 ENHRY, CDR2 SYGVKD. The V gene lost 0 bases and the J gene lost 3 bases, with 14 bases spanning the gap.